What follows is one TCR beta chain and its context. Its specificity is unknown. The data stem from a study of OX40 agonist ivuxolimab in advanced cancers. About the study: It was ivuxolimab, an agonistic anti-OX40 (CD134) antibody, that patients were treated with.

Study-wide results and limits: Both CD4+ and CD8+ T cell populations in blood had undergone clonal expansion by week 6 at 0.1 to 3.0 mg/kg. Averaged across samples, CD8+ T cells carried more expanded clones than CD4+ did.

Assay used: immunoSEQ multiplex PCR; TCRdb lists only in-frame clones, some missing. The top ten clones hold about 4.1% of a sample with some 68,000 clones, more than 75% of them seen once. CDR1 SGDLS and CDR2 YYNGEE come from the germline V gene. Trimming removed 0 bases at V and 0 bases at J, with 16 bases between. There are 18 residues in the CDR3. Patients were excluded for autoimmune disease history or systemic immunosuppression. The sequences come from CD4+ or CD8+ T cells sorted from blood, collected in a trial of the OX40 agonist ivuxolimab. This sequence originates from an adult with an advanced solid tumor such as melanoma, head and neck, liver or kidney cancer. This chain uses TRBV9 with TRBJ1-3; no clear D gene. The CDR3 loop reads CASSVGLLAWGSGNTIYF. In DNA, the CDR3 is TGTGCCAGCAGCGTAGGGTTGTTGGCTTGGGGCTCTGGAAACACCATATATTTT. Full variable domain (missing parts from reference TRBV9 and TRBJ1-3): DSGVTQTPKHLITATGQRVTLRCSPRSGDLSVYWYQQSLDQGLQFLIQYYNGEERAKGNILERFSAQQFPDLHSELNLSSLELGDSALYFCASSVGLLAWGSGNTIYFGEGSWLTVV.